This T cell receptor beta chain derives from a study of blood T cell repertoires in COVID-19. Study at large: Sites across the United States, Italy and Spain contributed samples from acute and convalescent COVID-19. Sample material is recorded as cDNA or gDNA derived from T cells, B-cell-depleted T cells, or PBMCs.

This CDR3 has 15 amino acids. V was cut by 1 base and J by 4 bases, with 14 bases left in between. Germline CDR1 reads SGHNT; CDR2 reads YYREEE (reference sequence). Per the authors' pipeline: Amplifying reference gene primers gave estimates of nucleated cell counts. Generated by immunoSEQ multiplex PCR, the TCRdb table keeps only in-frame clones and is missing some. For V, J and clone size, that table is used; D and trimming come from the DNA. The sample records about 190,000 clones, roughly three quarters being singletons. Seattle patients were enrolled during active infection and followed longitudinally.

This clonotype originated in a woman of 80 years or more with COVID-19, enrolled during active disease. The rearrangement uses TRBV5-4 and TRBJ2-5, with D maybe TRBD1 (6 bases). Sequenced: peripheral blood. CDR3: CASSLSPGARETQYF. CDR3 nucleotide sequence: TGTGCCAGCAGCTTGTCCCCAGGGGCGAGAGAGACCCAGTACTTC.